The subject of this entry is one T cell receptor (beta chain). As yet, its antigen is unknown. In the PCR, 60 Vbeta and 13 Jbeta primers were used. The repertoire was sequenced with immunoSEQ multiplex PCR; TCRdb's copy has only in-frame clones and lacks some. The data hold fewer than 90,000 clones, with 75% to 85% observed a single time. The data stem from a study of cytomegalovirus exposure and HLA in healthy donors. Findings and caveats of the study: Rare sequences made up most TCRs, while some public TCRs were found in many donors. In a later analysis, HLA-C alleles had the fewest associated TCRs, DRB1 alleles the most. The authors later found HLA-associated TCR beta chains more clonally expanded than equally common others.

The germline V and J ends were trimmed by 3 bases and 1 base, with 10 bases remaining between them. Germline V gene data show CDR1 as SGHAT and CDR2 as FQDESV (reference sequence). The CDR3 runs to 14 residues. Sequenced: PBMCs. This TCR was recovered from a woman aged 40 to 49 in good health and CMV-seropositive. V is TRBV11-1 and J is TRBJ2-7; D is possibly TRBD2 (5 bases). The CDR3, as DNA: TGTGCCAGCAGCTTGGCAGAGGGTTCCTACGAGCAGTACTTC. It yields the protein CASSLAEGSYEQYF.